This TCR beta chain was retrieved from a study of neoadjuvant anti-PD-1 for oral cavity cancer. Study details: Non-progressing patients received a fourth nivolumab dose near day 43, then surgery on days 50-56.

V was clipped by 0 bases and J by 3 bases, with 15 bases between them. Germline V lookup: CDR1 SGHAT, CDR2 FQNNGV. This CDR3 has 17 residues. Note on this clone: Its cognate antigen is unknown.

Produced via immunoSEQ multiplex PCR; TCRdb's table is partial and in-frame only. The sample shows approximately 35,000 clones, about 86% of them seen only once. PBMCs were not maintained or expanded in culture before analysis. Study results and caveats: Pretreatment Treg/Th17 ratio correlated inversely with post-treatment tumor clonality.

The chain combines TRBV11-2 with TRBJ2-1; the D gene is possibly TRBD1 (5 bases). Sequencing used PBMCs, obtained before nivolumab (anti-PD-1) treatment. This clonotype was sampled from a person between 40 and 85 years old with oral cavity squamous cell carcinoma. CDR3 nucleotides: TGTGCCAGCAGCTTAGATCAGTATAGGGGCCACTACAATGAGCAGTTCTTC. This codes for CASSLDQYRGHYNEQFF. Based on the CDR3 plus reference TRBV11-2 and TRBJ2-1, the full variable domain is EAGVAQSPRYKIIEKRQSVAFWCNPISGHATLYWYQQILGQGPKLLIQFQNNGVVDDSQLPKDRFSAERLKGVDSTLKIQPAKLEDSAVYLCASSLDQYRGHYNEQFFGPGTRLTVL.